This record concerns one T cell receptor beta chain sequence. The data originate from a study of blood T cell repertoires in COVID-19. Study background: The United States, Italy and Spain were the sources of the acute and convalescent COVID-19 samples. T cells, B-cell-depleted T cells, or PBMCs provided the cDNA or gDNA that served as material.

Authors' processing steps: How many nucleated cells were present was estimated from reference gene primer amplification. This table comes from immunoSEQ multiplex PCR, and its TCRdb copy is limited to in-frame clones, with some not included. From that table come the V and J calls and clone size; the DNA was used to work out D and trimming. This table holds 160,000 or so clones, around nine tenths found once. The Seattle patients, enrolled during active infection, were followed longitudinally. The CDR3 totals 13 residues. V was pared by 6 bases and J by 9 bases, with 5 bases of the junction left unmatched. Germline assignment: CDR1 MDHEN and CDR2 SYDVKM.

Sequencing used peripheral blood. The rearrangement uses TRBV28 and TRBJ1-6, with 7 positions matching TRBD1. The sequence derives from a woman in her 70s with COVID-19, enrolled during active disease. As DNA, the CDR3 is TGTGCCAGCAGGACAGGGTCCATTTCACCCCTCCACTTT. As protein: CASRTGSISPLHF.